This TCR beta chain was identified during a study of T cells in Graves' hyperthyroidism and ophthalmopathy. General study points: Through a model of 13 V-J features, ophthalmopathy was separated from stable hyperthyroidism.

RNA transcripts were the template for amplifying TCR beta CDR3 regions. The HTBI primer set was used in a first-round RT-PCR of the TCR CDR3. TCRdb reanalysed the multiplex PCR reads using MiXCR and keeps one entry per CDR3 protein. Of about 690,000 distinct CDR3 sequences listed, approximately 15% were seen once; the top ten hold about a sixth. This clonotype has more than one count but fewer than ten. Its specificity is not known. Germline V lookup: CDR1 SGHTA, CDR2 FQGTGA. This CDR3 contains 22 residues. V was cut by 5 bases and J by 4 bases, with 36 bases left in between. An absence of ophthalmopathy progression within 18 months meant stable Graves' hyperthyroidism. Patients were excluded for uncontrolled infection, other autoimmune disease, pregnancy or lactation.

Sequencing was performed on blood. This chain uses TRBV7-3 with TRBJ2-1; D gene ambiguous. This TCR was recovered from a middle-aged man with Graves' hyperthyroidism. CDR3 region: CASSQKAMSLGSPASAYNEQFF. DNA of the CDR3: TGTGCCAGCAGCCAAAAAGCGATGAGTTTAGGTAGCCCGGCCTCTGCTTACAATGAGCAGTTCTTC.